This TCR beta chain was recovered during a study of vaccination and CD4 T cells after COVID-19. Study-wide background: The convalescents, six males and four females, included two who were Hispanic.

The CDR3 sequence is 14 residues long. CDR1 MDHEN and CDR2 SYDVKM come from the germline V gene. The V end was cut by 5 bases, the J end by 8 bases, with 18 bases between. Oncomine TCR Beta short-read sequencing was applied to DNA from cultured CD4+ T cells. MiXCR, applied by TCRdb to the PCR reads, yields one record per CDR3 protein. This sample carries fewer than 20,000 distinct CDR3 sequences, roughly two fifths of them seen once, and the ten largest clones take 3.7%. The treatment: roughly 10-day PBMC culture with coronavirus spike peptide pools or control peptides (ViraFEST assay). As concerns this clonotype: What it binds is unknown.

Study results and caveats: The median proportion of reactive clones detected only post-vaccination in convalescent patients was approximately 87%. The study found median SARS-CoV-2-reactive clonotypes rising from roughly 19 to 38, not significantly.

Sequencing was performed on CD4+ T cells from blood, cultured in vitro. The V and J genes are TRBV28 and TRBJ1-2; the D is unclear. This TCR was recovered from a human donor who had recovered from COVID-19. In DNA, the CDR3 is TGTGCCAGCAGTCCCCCCGCGCAGCTAGGAGGCTACACCTTC. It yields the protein CASSPPAQLGGYTF.